This is a list of T cell receptor beta chains from one sample in a study of T cell repertoires in cytomegalovirus infection. Via MiXCR, TCRdb re-called the reads, giving one row per CDR3 protein. The table has 550,000 to 700,000 distinct CDR3 sequences, almost 40% seen once. Which antigens these TCRs recognize remains unknown. The sample in question was cultured PBMCs, obtained from culture after CMV antigen stimulation. The receptors derive from a human donor in good health (CMV status not recorded). Some clones in this sample may be carry-over from other donors' samples. The conserved cysteine and the conserved F or W are not part of the CDR3 here. The order of the fields is J gene, V gene, clone size, CDR3 protein. For some rows the clone size is stated as once, few or many, or as a class when expanded; others skip it.

>TRBJ2-1|TRBV7-6|few
ASSLVDSGDNEQF
>TRBJ2-3|TRBV11-2|once
ASSFPTNETGEITDTQY
>TRBJ2-3|TRBV12-5|.
ASGYTGVSDTQY
>TRBJ2-3|TRBV4-3|.
ASSQGNPGLAGGISTDTQY
>TRBJ1-1|TRBV12-3/TRBV12-4|few
ASRLGTGAEAF
>TRBJ1-2|TRBV7-2|few
ASSPGIFGYT
>TRBJ2-2|TRBV10-2|once
ASSESGPRRRNTGELF
>TRBJ2-2|TRBV7-8|few
ASSREYTGELF
>TRBJ2-1|TRBV6-2/TRBV6-3|.
ASGPSGTTYNEQF
>TRBJ2-1|TRBV7-9|.
ASTPGTGGLF
>TRBJ2-3|TRBV19|.
ASSTGNTQY
>TRBJ1-2|TRBV7-8|few
ASSLGAGAGYGYT
>TRBJ2-1|TRBV7-9|.
ASSLWGGGAVDEQF
>TRBJ2-7|TRBV6-6|.
ASSLWGDREQGYEQY
>TRBJ1-4|TRBV3-1|.
ASSQDRGDDEKLF
>TRBJ2-1|TRBV9|.
ASSTTGSYYNEQF
>TRBJ2-5|TRBV11-2|.
ASTDRTGSETQY
>TRBJ2-7|TRBV20-1|.
SALGTEQY
>TRBJ2-7|TRBV7-6|many
ASSPAGDEQY
>TRBJ2-1|TRBV27|few
ASSRSLAGGTYNEQF
>TRBJ2-1|TRBV7-2|many
ASSLRARAINEQF
>TRBJ2-3|TRBV20-1|few
SPQGSHLGGTDTQY
>TRBJ1-5|TRBV7-2|few
ASSSGTFQPQH
>TRBJ1-6|TRBV7-2|.
ASRSTPGSGTLH
>TRBJ2-1|TRBV15|.
ATSRDKESNEQF
>TRBJ2-1|TRBV6-6|.
ASRSGTSGDNEQF
>TRBJ1-1|TRBV28|few
ASSFGGGGLGTEAF
>TRBJ2-1|TRBV5-1|few
ASSLESPEQF
>TRBJ2-2|TRBV7-2|.
ASSPIYNTGELF
>TRBJ1-1|TRBV18|.
ASTRDRDSAF
>TRBJ1-6|TRBV19|.
ASCCTESGPGNSPLH
>TRBJ1-1|TRBV7-8|many
ASSLENMNTEAF
>TRBJ2-3|TRBV9|.
ASSPTSYGVTQY
>TRBJ2-7|TRBV7-2|many
ASSRTSGSPYYEQY
>TRBJ2-3|TRBV11-2|.
ASSSPPGTSRRDTQY
>TRBJ2-7|TRBV6-2/TRBV6-3|.
ASRGPGDEQY
>TRBJ2-5|TRBV2|.
ASSEDDSGEPYQETQY
>TRBJ2-1|TRBV20-1|.
SAARLAGRLRYNEQF
>TRBJ2-3|TRBV12-3/TRBV12-4|.
ASSFGPPPTDTQY
>TRBJ1-2|TRBV7-8|.
ASSLVRRDIGNGYT
>TRBJ2-5|TRBV11-2|few
ASSLELGRIQETQY